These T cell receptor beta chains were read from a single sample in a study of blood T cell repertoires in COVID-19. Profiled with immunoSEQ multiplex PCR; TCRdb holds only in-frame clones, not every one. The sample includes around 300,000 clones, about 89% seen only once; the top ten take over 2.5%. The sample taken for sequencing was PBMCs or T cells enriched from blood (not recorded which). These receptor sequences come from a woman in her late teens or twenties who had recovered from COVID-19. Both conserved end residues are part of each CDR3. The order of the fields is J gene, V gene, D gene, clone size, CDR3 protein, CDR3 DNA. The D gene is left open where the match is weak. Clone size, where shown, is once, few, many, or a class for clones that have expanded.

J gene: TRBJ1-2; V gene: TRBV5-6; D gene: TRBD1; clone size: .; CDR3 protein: CASSMTGVDYYGYTF; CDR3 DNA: TGTGCCAGCAGCATGACAGGGGTTGACTACTATGGCTACACCTTC
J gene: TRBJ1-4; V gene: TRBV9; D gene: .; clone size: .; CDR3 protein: CASSVGQVMSTNEKLFF; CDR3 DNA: TGTGCCAGCAGCGTAGGACAAGTAATGTCAACTAATGAAAAACTGTTTTTT
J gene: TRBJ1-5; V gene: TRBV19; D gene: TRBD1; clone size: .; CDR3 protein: CASSRDRGYQPQHF; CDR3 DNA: TGTGCCAGTAGTAGGGACAGGGGCTATCAGCCCCAGCATTTT
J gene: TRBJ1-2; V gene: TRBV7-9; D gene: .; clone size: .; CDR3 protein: CASSSTGGRKYGYTF; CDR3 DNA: TGTGCCAGCAGCTCCACGGGGGGGCGCAAGTATGGCTACACCTTC
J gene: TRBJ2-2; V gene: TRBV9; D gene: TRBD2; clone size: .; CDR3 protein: CASSGLADTGELFF; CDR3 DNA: TGTGCCAGCAGCGGACTAGCGGACACCGGGGAGCTGTTTTTT
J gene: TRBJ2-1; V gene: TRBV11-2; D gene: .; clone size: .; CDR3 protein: CASSLGGDNEQFF; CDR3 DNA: TGTGCCAGCAGCTTAGGGGGAGACAATGAGCAGTTCTTC
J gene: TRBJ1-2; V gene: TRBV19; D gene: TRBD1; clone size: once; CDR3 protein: CASEGQQIASYGYTF; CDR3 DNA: TGTGCCAGCGAGGGACAGCAGATAGCTAGCTATGGCTACACCTTC
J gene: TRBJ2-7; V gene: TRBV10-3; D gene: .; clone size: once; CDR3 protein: CAISEAWGVTYEQYF; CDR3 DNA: TGTGCCATCAGTGAAGCCTGGGGGGTGACCTACGAGCAGTACTTC
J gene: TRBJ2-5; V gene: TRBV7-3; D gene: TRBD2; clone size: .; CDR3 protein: CASSLGLAGGETQYF; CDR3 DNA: TGTGCCAGCAGCCTCGGACTAGCGGGAGGAGAGACCCAGTACTTC
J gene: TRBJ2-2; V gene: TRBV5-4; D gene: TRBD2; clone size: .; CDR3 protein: CASSLRLAGALNTGELFF; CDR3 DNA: TGTGCCAGCAGCTTGAGGCTAGCGGGGGCTCTTAACACCGGGGAGCTGTTTTTT
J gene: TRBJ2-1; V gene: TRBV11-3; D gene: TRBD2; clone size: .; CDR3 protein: CASSPTSGTSNEQFF; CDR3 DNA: TGTGCCAGCAGCCCAACTAGCGGCACCTCAAATGAGCAGTTCTTC
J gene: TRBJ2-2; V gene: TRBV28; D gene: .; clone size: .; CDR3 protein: CASSLSRTGELFF; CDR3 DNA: TGTGCCAGCAGTTTATCCAGAACCGGGGAGCTGTTTTTT
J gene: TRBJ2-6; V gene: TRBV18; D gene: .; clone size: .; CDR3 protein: CASSPYRFSGANVLTF; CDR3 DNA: TGTGCCAGCTCACCGTACCGGTTCTCTGGGGCCAACGTCCTGACTTTC
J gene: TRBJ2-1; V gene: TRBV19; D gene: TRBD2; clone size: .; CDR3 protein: CASSTGLAGTYNEQFF; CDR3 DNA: TGTGCCAGTAGCACGGGACTAGCGGGGACATACAATGAGCAGTTCTTC
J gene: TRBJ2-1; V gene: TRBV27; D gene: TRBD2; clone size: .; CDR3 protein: CASSPTGLAGLGSYNEQFF; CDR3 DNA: TGTGCCAGCAGCCCGACCGGACTAGCGGGGCTTGGATCCTACAATGAGCAGTTCTTC
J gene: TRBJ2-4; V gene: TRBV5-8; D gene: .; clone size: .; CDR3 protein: CASEENIQYF; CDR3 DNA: TGTGCTAGCGAGGAGAACATTCAGTACTTC
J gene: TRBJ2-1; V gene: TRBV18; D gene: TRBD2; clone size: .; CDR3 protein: CASSPRLAGGYNEQFF; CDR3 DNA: TGTGCCAGCTCACCCCGACTAGCGGGAGGGTACAATGAGCAGTTCTTC
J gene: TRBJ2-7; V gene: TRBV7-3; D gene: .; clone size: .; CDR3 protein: CASSPPGSYEQYF; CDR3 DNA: TGTGCCAGCAGCCCCCCAGGCTCCTACGAGCAGTACTTC
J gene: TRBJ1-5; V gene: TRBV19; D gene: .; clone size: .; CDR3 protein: CASSGLGNQPQHF; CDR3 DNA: TGTGCCAGTAGTGGACTGGGCAATCAGCCCCAGCATTTT
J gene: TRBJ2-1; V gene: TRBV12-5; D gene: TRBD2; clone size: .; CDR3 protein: CASGVAGGTYNEQFF; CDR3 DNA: TGTGCTAGTGGTGTAGCGGGAGGGACTTACAATGAGCAGTTCTTC
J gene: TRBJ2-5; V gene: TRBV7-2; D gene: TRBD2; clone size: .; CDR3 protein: CASSPRPGGQETQYF; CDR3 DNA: TGTGCCAGCAGCCCCCGCCCGGGAGGTCAAGAGACCCAGTACTTC
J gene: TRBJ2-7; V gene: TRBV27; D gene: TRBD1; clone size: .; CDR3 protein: CASSLSGTGGPYEQYF; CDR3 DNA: TGTGCCAGCAGTTTATCCGGGACAGGGGGCCCCTACGAGCAGTACTTC
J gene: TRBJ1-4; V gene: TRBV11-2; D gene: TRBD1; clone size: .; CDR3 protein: CASSSRTGGYEKLFF; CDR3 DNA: TGTGCCAGCAGCTCAAGGACAGGGGGCTATGAAAAACTGTTTTTT
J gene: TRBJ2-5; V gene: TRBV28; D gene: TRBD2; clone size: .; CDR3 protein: CASSRGTSRASRETQYF; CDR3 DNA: TGTGCCAGCAGTAGGGGGACTAGCAGAGCCTCCCGGGAGACCCAGTACTTC
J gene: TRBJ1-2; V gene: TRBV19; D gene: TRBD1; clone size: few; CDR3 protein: CASSTPDRANYGYTF; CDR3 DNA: TGTGCCAGTAGTACCCCGGACAGGGCCAACTATGGCTACACCTTC
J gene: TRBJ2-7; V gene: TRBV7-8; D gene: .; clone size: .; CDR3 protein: CASSFREGRAHYEQYF; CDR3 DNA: TGTGCCAGCAGCTTCCGAGAGGGCCGGGCGCACTACGAGCAGTACTTC